This T cell receptor beta chain stems from a study of vaccination effects on CD4 cells after COVID-19. Germline CDR1 reads SGHRS; CDR2 reads YFSETQ. The CDR3 totals 15 residues. Trimming cost V 0 bases and J 5 bases, with 14 bases left between them. Details on this clone: Its matching antigen is unknown. Distinct nucleotide sequences in the sample also encode this CDR3.

Using viral peptide pools, the ViraFEST assay grew out antigen-specific CD4+ T cells prior to sequencing. At the end of over 8 days of culture, CD4+ T cells were isolated. Nucleocapsid antibodies were negative in the vaccine recipients, who had never had SARS-CoV-2 infection. Profiling relied on immunoSEQ multiplex PCR, and the TCRdb table lists in-frame clones only, not all of them. The sample contains about 52,000 clones, just under 80% of which appear only once. This chain links TRBV5-1 with TRBJ1-1; TRBD1 might be the D (5 bases). The sample consisted of CD4+ T cells from PBMCs cultured with HCoV-OC43 spike peptides, taken before COVID-19 vaccination. Described subset: HCoV-OC43 spike overlapping peptide pool stimulation. This TCR came from a human donor who received a COVID-19 vaccine. CDR3 amino acids: CASSLAGAGGTEAFF. In DNA form, the CDR3 reads TGCGCCAGCAGCTTGGCCGGGGCAGGTGGGACTGAAGCTTTCTTT.